Presented here are 15 T cell receptor beta chains from one specimen sequenced in a study of blood T cell repertoires in COVID-19. Assay: immunoSEQ multiplex PCR; the TCRdb copy retains only in-frame clones and omits some. The sample includes some 240,000 clones, approximately 88% of them seen just once. Sequenced: PBMCs or T cells enriched from blood (not recorded which). The receptor source for this set is a woman aged 40-49 years who had been exposed to COVID-19.

The chain couples TRBV28 to TRBJ2-7; 7 bases map to TRBD2. The germline CDR1 and CDR2 sequences are MDHEN and SYDVKM. The V gene end was trimmed by 6 bases and the J gene end by 3 bases; junction bases not matched to a gene: 8. The CDR3 spans 14 residues. For the CDR3, the DNA is TGTGCCAGCAGGCCCACTAGCGCGGGCTACGAGCAGTACTTC. Its translation: CASRPTSAGYEQYF.

In regard to this clone: At one end the junction does not follow the germline gene, possibly because of a read error. The CDR3: CASSIGQIATNEKLFF. The CDR3 nucleotides read TGTGCCAGCAGCATAGGACAGATTGCAACTAATGAAAAACTGTTTTTT. The chain has TRBV5-1 and TRBJ1-4; TRBD1 is a possible D gene (6 bases). CDR3 size: 16 residues. Germline V gives CDR1 SGHRS, CDR2 YFSETQ.

The chain is built from TRBV12-5 and TRBJ2-5; D remains unclear. With 1 base removed from V and 4 bases from J, the gap between germline ends came to 7 bases. Germline V gene sequence: CDR1 LGHNT, CDR2 FRNRAP. The CDR3 loop spans 13 amino acids. The DNA for the CDR3 is TGTGCTAGTGGTTTGGGACATGGAGAGACCCAGTACTTC. As protein: CASGLGHGETQYF. Variable domain in full (rest from reference TRBV12-5 and TRBJ2-5): DARVTQTPRHKVTEMGQEVTMRCQPILGHNTVFWYRQTMMQGLELLAYFRNRAPLDDSGMPKDRFSAEMPDATLATLKIQPSEPRDSAVYFCASGLGHGETQYFGPGTRLLVL.

The chain joins TRBV3-1 (or the pseudogene TRBV3-2) to TRBJ1-4; the match to TRBD1 covers 9 bases. V was clipped by 0 bases and J by 10 bases; unmatched bases: 9. CDR3 size: 16 residues. Germline CDR1 and CDR2: LGHDT and YNNKEL (reference sequence). CDR3 sequence reads: CASSQEGDRAKRKLFF. The DNA of the CDR3 is TGTGCCAGCAGCCAAGAGGGGGACAGGGCGAAACGAAAACTGTTTTTT.

The V call is TRBV6-2 or TRBV6-3, the J call TRBJ2-5, with TRBD2 identical over 13 bases. Per germline, CDR1 MNHEY and CDR2 SVGEGT. Germline trimming cut 4 bases from V and 5 bases from J; bases unmatched to any gene: 13. The CDR3 consists of 18 residues. This CDR3 is CASSFGLAGASRGETQYF. CDR3 sequence (DNA): TGTGCCAGCAGTTTCGGACTAGCGGGGGCCTCCAGGGGGGAGACCCAGTACTTC.

The V and J genes are TRBV5-5 and TRBJ1-5; D ambiguous. The CDR3 length is 16 residues. In germline, CDR1 is SGHKS, CDR2 YYEKEE (reference sequence). The V and J ends lost 0 bases and 2 bases respectively, with 12 bases between them. CDR3 sequence reads: CASSLEPPGRNQPQHF. The CDR3 nucleotides read TGTGCCAGCAGCTTGGAGCCCCCTGGTCGCAATCAGCCCCAGCATTTT.

This clone was counted once. The DNA for the CDR3 is TGTGCCAGCAGGACTAGCGGACCCTACGAGCAGTACGTC. Amino acids: CASRTSGPYEQYV. V and J are TRBV2 and TRBJ2-7; 9 nucleotides line up with TRBD2. The CDR3 extends over 13 amino acids. The V segment lost 6 bases and the J segment 2 bases; nucleotides outside the gene matches: 2. Germline assignment: CDR1 SNHLY and CDR2 FYNNEI.

Only one count was recorded for this clone. This rearrangement joins TRBV9 to TRBJ2-2; weak D call: TRBD2 (6 bases). Germline V gene data show CDR1 as SGDLS and CDR2 as YYNGEE. The CDR3 loop spans 19 amino acids. V was shortened by 3 bases and J by 7 bases, with 28 bases between the two germline ends. The CDR3 spells CASSAVSGLPMARGGELFF. The CDR3 region has the DNA TGTGCCAGCAGCGCCGTTTCGGGACTCCCGATGGCGCGGGGCGGGGAGCTGTTTTTT.

The chain links TRBV11-3 to TRBJ2-1; 15 bases agree with TRBD2. Germline lookup yields CDR1 SGHNT and CDR2 YENEEA. V dropped 5 bases and J dropped 4; count of bases not matched to a gene: 9. The CDR3 is 18 amino acids. The CDR3 bases are TGTGCCAGCAGCCGGACTAGCGGGGGGGATGGGTGGTACAATGAGCAGTTCTTC. This gives the protein CASSRTSGGDGWYNEQFF.

In this sample, this clone turned up a few times. The rearrangement joins TRBV6-2 or TRBV6-3 to TRBJ1-5; 8 nucleotides align to TRBD1. Germline V gene sequence: CDR1 MNHEY, CDR2 SVGEGT. The CDR3 contains 18 residues. V shed 4 bases, J shed 0 bases, and the junction held 11 bases outside the gene matches. This CDR3 reads CASSSDRAFGGSNQPQHF. CDR3 DNA: TGTGCCAGCAGTTCGGACAGGGCTTTCGGGGGTAGCAATCAGCCCCAGCATTTT.

The CDR3 nucleotides read TGTGCCAGCAGCCTCCGGGGGAAGTCAAACTATGGCTACACCTTC. Its translation: CASSLRGKSNYGYTF. V is TRBV3-1 (or the pseudogene TRBV3-2) and J is TRBJ1-2; perhaps TRBD1 as D (5 bases). CDR3 length: 15 residues. Looked up from germline, CDR1 is LGHDT and CDR2 is YNNKEL (reference sequence). V lost 4 bases and J 2 bases, leaving 14 bases between the germline ends.

The gene calls are TRBV11-1 and TRBJ2-7, with D perhaps matching TRBD2 (5 bases). Germline CDR1 SGHAT, CDR2 FQDESV (reference sequence). The germline V and J ends were trimmed by 4 bases and 0 bases, with 7 bases remaining between them. CDR3 size: 13 residues. DNA of the CDR3: TGTGCCAGCAGCTCGGACTCCTCCTACGAGCAGTACTTC. As protein: CASSSDSSYEQYF.

A few counts support this clone. A read error may account for a junction end that differs from germline. The J gene is TRBJ1-1, the V gene TRBV5-1, with 7 bases that match TRBD1. Germline lookup yields CDR1 SGHRS and CDR2 YFSETQ. This CDR3 is built from 14 residues. The CDR3 here is CASSGGQMNTEAFF. The CDR3 DNA sequence: TGTGCCAGCAGCGGGGGACAGATGAACACTGAAGCTTTCTTT.

The V gene is TRBV7-2, the J gene TRBJ2-5; 8 bases agree with TRBD2. The CDR3 has 15 residues. Losses at the gene ends were 1 base for V and 5 bases for J; bases not matched to a gene: 6. Per germline, CDR1 SGHTA and CDR2 FQGNSA. Here the CDR3 reads CASSLDAGGLETQYF. The CDR3 nucleotides are TGTGCCAGCAGCTTAGATGCGGGAGGCTTGGAGACCCAGTACTTC.

This chain connects TRBV25-1 to TRBJ2-1; 9 nucleotides line up with TRBD2. CDR1 and CDR2 from the germline V gene are MGHDK and SYGVNS. The junction had 3 bases not matched to a gene; V was cut back by 1 base and J by 5 bases. The length of the CDR3 is 15 residues. The CDR3 DNA follows: TGTGCCAGCAGTGAATTCGGACTAGCGAACAATGAGCAGTTCTTC. This codes for CASSEFGLANNEQFF.